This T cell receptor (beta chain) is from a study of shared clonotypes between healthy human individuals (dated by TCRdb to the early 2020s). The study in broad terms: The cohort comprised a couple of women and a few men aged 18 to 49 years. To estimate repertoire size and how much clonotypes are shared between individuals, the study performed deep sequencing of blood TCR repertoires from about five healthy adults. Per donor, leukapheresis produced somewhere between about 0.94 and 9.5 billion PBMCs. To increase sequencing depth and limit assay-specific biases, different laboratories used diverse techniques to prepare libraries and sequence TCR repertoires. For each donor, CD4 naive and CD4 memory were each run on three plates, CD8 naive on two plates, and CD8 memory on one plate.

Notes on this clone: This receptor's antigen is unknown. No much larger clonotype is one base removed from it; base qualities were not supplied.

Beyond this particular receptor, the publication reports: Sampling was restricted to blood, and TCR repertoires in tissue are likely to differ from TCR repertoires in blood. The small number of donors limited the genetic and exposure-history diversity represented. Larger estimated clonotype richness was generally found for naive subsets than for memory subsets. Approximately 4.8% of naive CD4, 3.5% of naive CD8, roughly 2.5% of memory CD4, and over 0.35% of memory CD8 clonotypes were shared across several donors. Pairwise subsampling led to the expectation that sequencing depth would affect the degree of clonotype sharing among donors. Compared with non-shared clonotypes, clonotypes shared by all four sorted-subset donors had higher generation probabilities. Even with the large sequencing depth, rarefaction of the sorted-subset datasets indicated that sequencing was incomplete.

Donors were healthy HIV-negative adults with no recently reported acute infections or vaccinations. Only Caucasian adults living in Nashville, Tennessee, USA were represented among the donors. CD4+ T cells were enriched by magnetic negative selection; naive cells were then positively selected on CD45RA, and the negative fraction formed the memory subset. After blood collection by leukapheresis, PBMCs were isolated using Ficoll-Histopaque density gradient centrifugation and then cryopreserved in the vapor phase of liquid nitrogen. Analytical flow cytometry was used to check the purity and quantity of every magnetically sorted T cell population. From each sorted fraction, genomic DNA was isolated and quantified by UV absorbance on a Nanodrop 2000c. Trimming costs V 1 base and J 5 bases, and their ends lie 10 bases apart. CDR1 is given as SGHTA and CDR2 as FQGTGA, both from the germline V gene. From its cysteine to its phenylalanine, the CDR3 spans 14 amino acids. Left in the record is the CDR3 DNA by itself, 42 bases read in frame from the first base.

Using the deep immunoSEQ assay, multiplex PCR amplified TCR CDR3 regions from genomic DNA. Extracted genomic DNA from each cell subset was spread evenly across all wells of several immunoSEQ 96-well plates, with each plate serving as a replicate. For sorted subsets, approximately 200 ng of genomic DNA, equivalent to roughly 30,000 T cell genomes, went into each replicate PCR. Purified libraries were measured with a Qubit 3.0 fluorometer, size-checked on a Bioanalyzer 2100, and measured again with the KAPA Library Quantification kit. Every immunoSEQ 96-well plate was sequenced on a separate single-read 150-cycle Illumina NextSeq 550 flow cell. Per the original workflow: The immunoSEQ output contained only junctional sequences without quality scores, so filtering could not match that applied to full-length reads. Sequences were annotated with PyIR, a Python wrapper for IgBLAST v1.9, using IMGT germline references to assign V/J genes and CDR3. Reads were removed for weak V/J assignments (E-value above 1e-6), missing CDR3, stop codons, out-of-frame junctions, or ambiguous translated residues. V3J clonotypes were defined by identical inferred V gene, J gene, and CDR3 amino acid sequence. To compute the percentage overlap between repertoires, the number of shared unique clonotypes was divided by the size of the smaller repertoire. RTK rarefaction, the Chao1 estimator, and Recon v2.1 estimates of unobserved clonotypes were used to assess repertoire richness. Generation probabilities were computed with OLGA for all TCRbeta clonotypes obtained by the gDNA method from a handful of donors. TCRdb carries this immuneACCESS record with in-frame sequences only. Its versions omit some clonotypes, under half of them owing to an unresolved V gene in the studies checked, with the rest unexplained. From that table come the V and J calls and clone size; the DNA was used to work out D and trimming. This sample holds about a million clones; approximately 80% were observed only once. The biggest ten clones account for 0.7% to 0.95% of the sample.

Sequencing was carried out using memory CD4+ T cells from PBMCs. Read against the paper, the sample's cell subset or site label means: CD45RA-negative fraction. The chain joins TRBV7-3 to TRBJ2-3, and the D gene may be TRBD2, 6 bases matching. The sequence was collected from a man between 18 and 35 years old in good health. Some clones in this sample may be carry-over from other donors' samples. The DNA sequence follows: TGTGCCAGCAGCTTAAATCCGGGGGTAGATACGCAGTATTTT. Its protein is CASSLNPGVDTQYF.